This TCR beta chain appears in the sequencing data of a study of CD8 T cells in Susac syndrome. About this clonotype: Its antigen remains unidentified.

Reverse transcription of about 0.45 to 1 ug RNA used random hexamers. Amplification of TCR beta CDR3 by immunoSEQ multiplex PCR spanned 54 Vbeta and 13 Jbeta. Via MiXCR, TCRdb re-called the immunoSEQ multiplex PCR reads, giving one row per CDR3 protein. Of 150,000 to 200,000 distinct CDR3 sequences in the sample, 95% to 97% were seen once. Study observations and caveats: When the CD4+ T cell repertoires of patients with Susac syndrome were examined, they did not show any clonal expansion.

Definite or probable Susac syndrome was diagnosed using recently defined diagnostic criteria. Sequencing used CD4+ T cells from PBMCs. This receptor was obtained from a human donor with Susac syndrome.

CDR3 region: CSVARGTTDTQYF. CDR3 DNA sequence: TGCAGCGTTGCCCGGGGGACCACAGATACGCAGTATTTT. V and J are TRBV29-1 and TRBJ2-3; weak D call: TRBD2 (6 bases). The V gene lost 4 bases and the J gene lost 2 bases, with 10 bases spanning the gap. Germline V gene lookup returns CDR1 SQVTM and CDR2 ANQGSEA. This CDR3 comprises 13 residues.